The 14 T cell receptor beta chains reported below all come from one sample, sequenced in a study of STAT5B mutations in CD4+ large granular lymphocyte leukemia. The repertoire was sequenced with immunoSEQ multiplex PCR; TCRdb's copy has only in-frame clones and lacks some. The sample holds 30,000 or so clones, 76% seen once. The material sequenced was CD4+ T cells from blood buffy coats. The receptors originated from a human donor in good health.

This chain connects TRBV30 to TRBJ1-2; D is unresolved. Germline CDR1 is GTSNPN and CDR2 is SVGIG (reference sequence). This CDR3 comprises 14 residues. Trimming left V 3 bases short and J 8 bases short, with 19 bases between. CDR3 sequence: CAWRARANRGGYTF. The CDR3 bases are TGTGCCTGGAGAGCTAGAGCTAACCGCGGGGGCTACACCTTC.

The chain carries TRBV7-2 and TRBJ2-1, with 15 bases lining up with TRBD2. The ends lost 4 bases at V and 10 bases at J; junction bases unmatched: 5. The germline V gene encodes CDR1 SGHTA and CDR2 FQGNSA. The CDR3 covers 15 residues. DNA for the CDR3: TGTGCCAGCAGCTCGGGACTAGCGGGAGGACGGGAGCAGTTCTTC. It yields the protein CASSSGLAGGREQFF.

The chain carries TRBV11-2 and TRBJ1-2, with D possibly being TRBD1 (6 bases). Trimming left V 1 base short and J 4 bases short, with 7 bases between. The CDR3 runs to 13 residues. CDR1 and CDR2 from the germline V gene are SGHAT and FQNNGV. CDR3 loop: CASSLVGGYGYTF. The CDR3 nucleotides are TGTGCCAGCAGCTTAGTAGGGGGCTATGGCTACACCTTC.

The sample holds one count of this clone. V gene TRBV9 combines with J gene TRBJ2-5; D remains ambiguous. Germline-derived CDR1 and CDR2 are SGDLS and YYNGEE. The V gene lost 5 bases and the J gene lost 0 bases, with 11 bases spanning the gap. This CDR3 region has 14 residues. The DNA of the CDR3 is TGTGCCAGCAGTGCCGGAACTTACCAAGAGACCCAGTACTTC. This translates into CASSAGTYQETQYF.

This chain joins TRBV6-1 and TRBJ2-7; 7 bases map to TRBD1. This CDR3 has 11 residues. The germline V gene encodes CDR1 MNHNS and CDR2 SASEGT. The CDR3 here is CVGTGVDEQYF. The DNA for the CDR3 is TGTGTTGGAACAGGGGTCGACGAGCAGTACTTC.

The chain is built from TRBV7-2 and TRBJ2-4, with D unresolved. Germline CDR1 is SGHTA and CDR2 is FQGNSA. Trimming cost V 5 bases and J 6 bases, with 14 bases left between them. The CDR3 is made up of 14 amino acids. The CDR3 sequence is CASSPAREGNIQYF. The DNA of the CDR3 is TGTGCCAGCAGCCCTGCTAGGGAAGGAAACATTCAGTACTTC.

J is TRBJ2-1 and V is TRBV19, with 9 bases lining up with TRBD2. This CDR3 spans 15 amino acids. V dropped 1 base and J dropped 4; count of bases not matched to a gene: 2. Germline V gives CDR1 LNHDA, CDR2 SQIVND (reference sequence). Here the CDR3 DNA reads TGTGCCAGTAGTATAGGGCGGGGGGGATACAATGAGCAGTTCTTC. Its protein product is CASSIGRGGYNEQFF.

V usage is TRBV6-6 and J usage is TRBJ1-1; no definite D call. With 6 bases removed from V and 0 bases from J, the gap between germline ends came to 8 bases. CDR3 size: 13 residues. CDR1 is MNHNY, CDR2 SVGAGI, per germline (reference sequence). The CDR3 nucleotides are TGTGCCAGCAGACAGTTTATGAACACTGAAGCTTTCTTT. This sequence encodes CASRQFMNTEAFF.

This clone was counted a few times. V gene TRBV28 combines with J gene TRBJ1-6; TRBD1 might be the D (5 bases). From germline, CDR1 is MDHEN and CDR2 SYDVKM. The CDR3 loop spans 14 amino acids. Between the trimmed V and J ends, which lost 3 bases and 6 bases, there was a span of 9 bases. CDR3 DNA: TGTGCCAGCAGTTTGGGACGGATTAATTCACCCCTCCACTTT. It yields the protein CASSLGRINSPLHF. The full variable domain, completed using reference TRBV28 and TRBJ1-6, is DVKVTQSSRYLVKRTGEKVFLECVQDMDHENMFWYRQDPGLGLRLIYFSYDVKMKEKGDIPEGYSVSREKKERFSLILESASTNQTSMYLCASSLGRINSPLHFGNGTRLTVT.

The CDR3 DNA reads as TGTGCCAGCAGCCGGGAGAGGGGACGGCAGCCCCAGCATTTT. As protein: CASSRERGRQPQHF. V usage is TRBV6-1 and J usage is TRBJ1-5; possibly TRBD1 for D (5 bases). Per germline, CDR1 MNHNS and CDR2 SASEGT. The CDR3 runs to 14 residues. V lost 6 bases and J 7 bases, leaving 16 bases between the germline ends.

V is TRBV4-1 and J is TRBJ1-1; D not resolved. There are 14 residues in the CDR3. The germline CDR1 and CDR2 sequences are MGHRA and YSYEKL. V was cut by 0 bases and J by 2 bases, with 7 bases left in between. CDR3 sequence reads: CASSQDGQNTEAFF. The DNA for the CDR3 is TGCGCCAGCAGCCAAGACGGGCAAAACACTGAAGCTTTCTTT.

This clone was observed a few times. The chain employs TRBV5-1 and TRBJ1-1; D remains ambiguous. Per the germline V gene, CDR1 is SGHRS and CDR2 is YFSETQ. V lost 0 bases and J 5 bases, leaving 8 bases between the germline ends. The CDR3 consists of 13 residues. CDR3 region: CASSLEGWTEAFF. The CDR3 nucleotides read TGCGCCAGCAGCTTGGAAGGGTGGACTGAAGCTTTCTTT. Variable domain in full (rest from reference TRBV5-1 and TRBJ1-1): KAGVTQTPRYLIKTRGQQVTLSCSPISGHRSVSWYQQTPGQGLQFLFEYFSETQRNKGNFPGRFSGRQFSNSRSEMNVSTLELGDSALYLCASSLEGWTEAFFGQGTRLTVV.

The genes are TRBV18 and TRBJ1-1, with a possible D match to TRBD1 (5 bases). Germline CDR1 reads KGHSH; CDR2 reads LQKENI. This CDR3 comprises 14 residues. V was cut by 2 bases and J by 4 bases, with 11 bases left in between. The CDR3 here is CASSPEEGITEAFF. CDR3 bases: TGTGCCAGCTCACCAGAGGAGGGGATCACTGAAGCTTTCTTT.

V usage is TRBV2 and J usage is TRBJ2-3; TRBD1 matches 9 bases. V gave up 5 bases and J gave up 1 base; unmatched junction bases: 1. The CDR3 sequence is 14 residues long. Germline V lookup: CDR1 SNHLY, CDR2 FYNNEI. The CDR3, as DNA: TGTGCCAGCAGTAACAGGGGGCGCACAGATACGCAGTATTTT. This sequence encodes CASSNRGRTDTQYF.